One and the same sample provided the 4 T cell receptor beta chains below, sequenced in a study of cytomegalovirus exposure and HLA in healthy donors. Primers for the PCR totalled 60 Vbeta and 13 Jbeta. Only in-frame clones appear in the TCRdb table, and some are missing; sequencing was by immunoSEQ multiplex PCR. Here the sample spans under 200,000 clones, around four fifths being singletons. Sequencing was performed on PBMCs. The receptor set was obtained from a man in his fifties in good health and CMV-seropositive.

Concerning this clone itself: The same CDR3 can be traced to other DNA sequences in this sample. The chain recombines TRBV19 with TRBJ2-1; tentative D call: TRBD1 (6 bases). The CDR3 spans 15 residues. Trimming took 1 base from V and 2 from J, leaving 9 bases between them. Germline V gene lookup returns CDR1 LNHDA and CDR2 SQIVND (reference sequence). The CDR3 DNA sequence: TGTGCCAGTAGTATAGGAGGGGGACCCTACAATGAGCAGTTCTTC. Translated: CASSIGGGPYNEQFF.

This clone was counted once. J is TRBJ2-5 and V is TRBV7-6; D might be TRBD1 (5 bases). The CDR3 length is 14 residues. V gave up 5 bases and J gave up 1 base, with 11 bases separating them. From germline, CDR1 is SGHVS and CDR2 FNYEAQ. CDR3 DNA sequence: TGTGCCAGCAGCCTAAGACAGCTCCAAGAGACCCAGTACTTC. It specifies CASSLRQLQETQYF.

The chain uses TRBV19 and TRBJ2-1; 11 bases fit TRBD1. The CDR3 has 17 amino acids. Germline loops: CDR1 LNHDA, CDR2 SQIVND (reference sequence). J gave up 9 bases and V 9 bases, and 19 bases lay outside the gene matches. The CDR3 loop reads CASTDRGPAGGPPEQFF. The CDR3 bases are TGTGCCAGCACGGACAGGGGGCCGGCGGGAGGGCCCCCTGAGCAGTTCTTC.

V gene TRBV4-1 combines with J gene TRBJ2-5; the D gene is possibly TRBD1 (5 bases). V lost 1 base and J lost 4, with 10 bases in between. This CDR3 contains 14 residues. The germline V gene encodes CDR1 MGHRA and CDR2 YSYEKL. Written as DNA, the CDR3 is TGCGCCAGCAGCCAAGGACAGATGCGAGAGACCCAGTACTTC. It translates to CASSQGQMRETQYF.